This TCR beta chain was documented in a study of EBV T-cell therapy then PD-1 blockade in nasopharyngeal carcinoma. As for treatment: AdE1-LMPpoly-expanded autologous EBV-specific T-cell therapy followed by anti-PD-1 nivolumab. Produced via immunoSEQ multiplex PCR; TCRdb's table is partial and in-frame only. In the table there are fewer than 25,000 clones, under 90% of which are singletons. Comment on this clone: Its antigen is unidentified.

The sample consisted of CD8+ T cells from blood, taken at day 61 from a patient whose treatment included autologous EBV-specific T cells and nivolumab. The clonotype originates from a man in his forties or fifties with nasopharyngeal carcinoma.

CDR3 nucleotide sequence: TGCGCCAGCAGCCAAGCCCTTGGAACCCCGGGCACTGAAGCTTTCTTT. This codes for CASSQALGTPGTEAFF. This chain uses TRBV4-1 with TRBJ1-1, with unresolved D. This CDR3 has 16 amino acids. Trimming stripped 1 base from V and 4 bases from J, with 16 bases between. Germline CDR1 and CDR2: MGHRA and YSYEKL.